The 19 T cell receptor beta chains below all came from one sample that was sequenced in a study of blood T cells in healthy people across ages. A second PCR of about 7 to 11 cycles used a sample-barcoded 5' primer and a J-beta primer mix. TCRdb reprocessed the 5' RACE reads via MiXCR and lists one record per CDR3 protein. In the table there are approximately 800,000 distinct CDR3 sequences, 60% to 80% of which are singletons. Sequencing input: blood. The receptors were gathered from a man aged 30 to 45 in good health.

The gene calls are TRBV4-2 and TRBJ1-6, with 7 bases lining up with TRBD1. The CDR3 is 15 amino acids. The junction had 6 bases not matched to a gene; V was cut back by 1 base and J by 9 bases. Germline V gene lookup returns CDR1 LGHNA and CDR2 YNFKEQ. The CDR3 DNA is TGTGCCAGCAGCCAAGGTACAGGGGATGGTTCACCCCTCCACTTT. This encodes CASSQGTGDGSPLHF.

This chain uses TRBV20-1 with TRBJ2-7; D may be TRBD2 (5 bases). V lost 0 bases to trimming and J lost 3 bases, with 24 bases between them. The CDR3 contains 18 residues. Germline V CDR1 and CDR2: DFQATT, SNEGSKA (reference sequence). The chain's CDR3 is CSARDMRVFTNYNYEQYF. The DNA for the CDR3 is TGCAGTGCTAGAGATATGAGGGTTTTTACCAATTATAACTACGAGCAGTACTTC.

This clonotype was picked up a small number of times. The CDR3 sequence: CASRLAGEGEQYF. CDR3 bases: TGCGCCAGCAGACTAGCGGGGGAAGGGGAGCAGTACTTC. The chain employs TRBV5-1 and TRBJ2-7; 11 positions match TRBD2. V lost 5 bases, J lost 7 bases, and 5 bases stayed unmatched. Germline lookup yields CDR1 SGHRS and CDR2 YFSETQ. This CDR3 has 13 amino acids.

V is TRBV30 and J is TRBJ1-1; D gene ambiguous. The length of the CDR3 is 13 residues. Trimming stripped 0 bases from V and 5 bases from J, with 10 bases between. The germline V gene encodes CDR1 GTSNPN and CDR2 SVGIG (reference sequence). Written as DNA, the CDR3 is TGTGCCTGGAGTGTTTTTGGGAGGACTGAAGCTTTCTTT. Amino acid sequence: CAWSVFGRTEAFF.

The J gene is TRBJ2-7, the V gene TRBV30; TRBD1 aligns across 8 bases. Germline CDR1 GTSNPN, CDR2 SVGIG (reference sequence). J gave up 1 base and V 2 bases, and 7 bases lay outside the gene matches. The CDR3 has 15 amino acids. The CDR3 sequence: CAWSRGQVRSYEQYF. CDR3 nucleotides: TGTGCCTGGAGTCGGGGACAGGTTCGGTCCTACGAGCAGTACTTC.

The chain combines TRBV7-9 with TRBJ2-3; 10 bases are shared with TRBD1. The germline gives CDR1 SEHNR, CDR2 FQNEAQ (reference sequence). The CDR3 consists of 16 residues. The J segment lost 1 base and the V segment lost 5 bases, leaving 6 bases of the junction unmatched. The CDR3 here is CASSRPGTGGTDTQYF. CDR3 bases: TGTGCCAGCAGCCGTCCCGGGACAGGGGGCACAGATACGCAGTATTTT. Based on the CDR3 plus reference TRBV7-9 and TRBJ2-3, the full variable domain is DTGVSQNPRHKITKRGQNVTFRCDPISEHNRLYWYRQTLGQGPEFLTYFQNEAQLEKSRLLSDRFSAERPKGSFSTLEIQRTEQGDSAMYLCASSRPGTGGTDTQYFGPGTRLTVL.

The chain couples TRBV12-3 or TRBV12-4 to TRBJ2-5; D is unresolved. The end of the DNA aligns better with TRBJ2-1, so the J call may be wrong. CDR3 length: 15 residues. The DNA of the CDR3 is TGTGCCAGCAGCCCCCACCGCGGTTTCCAAGAGACCCAGTTCTTC. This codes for CASSPHRGFQETQFF.

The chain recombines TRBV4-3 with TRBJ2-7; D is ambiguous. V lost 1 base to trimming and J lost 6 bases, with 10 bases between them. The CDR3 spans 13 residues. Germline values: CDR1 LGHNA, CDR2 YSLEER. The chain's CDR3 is CASSQGYGFEQYF. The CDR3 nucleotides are TGCGCCAGCAGCCAAGGTTATGGGTTCGAGCAGTACTTC.

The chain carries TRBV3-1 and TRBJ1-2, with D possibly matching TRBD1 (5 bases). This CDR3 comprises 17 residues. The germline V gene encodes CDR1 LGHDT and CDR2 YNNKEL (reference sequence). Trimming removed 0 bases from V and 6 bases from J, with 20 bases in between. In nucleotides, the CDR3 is TGTGCCAGCAGCCAAGATGGGGGGAGGGGCCAGATTAATGGCTACACCTTC. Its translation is CASSQDGGRGQINGYTF.

In DNA form, the CDR3 reads TGTGCCACCGGAAACTCGCGGGGGAAACAAGAGACCCAGTACTTC. This codes for CATGNSRGKQETQYF. The J gene is TRBJ2-5, the V gene TRBV15; 7 bases agree with TRBD2. The germline CDR1 and CDR2 sequences are LNHNV and YYDKDF (reference sequence). The CDR3 has 15 amino acids. V lost 8 bases, J lost 2 bases, and 11 bases stayed unmatched.

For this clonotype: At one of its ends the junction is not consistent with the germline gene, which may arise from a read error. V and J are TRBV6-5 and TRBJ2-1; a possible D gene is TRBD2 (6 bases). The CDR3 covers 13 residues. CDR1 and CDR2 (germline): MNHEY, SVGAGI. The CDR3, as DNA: TGTGCCAACAGTGGGCCGACTAGGAATGAGCAGTTCTTC. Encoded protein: CANSGPTRNEQFF.

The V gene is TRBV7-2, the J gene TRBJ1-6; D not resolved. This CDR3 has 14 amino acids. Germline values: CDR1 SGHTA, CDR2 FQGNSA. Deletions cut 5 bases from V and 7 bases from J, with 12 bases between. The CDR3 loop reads CASSVVGRNSPLHF. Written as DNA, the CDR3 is TGTGCCAGCAGCGTAGTAGGGAGGAATTCACCCCTCCACTTT.

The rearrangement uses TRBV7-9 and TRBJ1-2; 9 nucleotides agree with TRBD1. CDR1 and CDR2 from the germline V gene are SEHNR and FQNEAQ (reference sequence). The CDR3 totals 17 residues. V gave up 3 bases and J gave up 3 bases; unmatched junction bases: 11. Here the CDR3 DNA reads TGTGCCAGCAGCTTTCTCTGGGACAGGGACCCGGACTATGGCTACACCTTC. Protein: CASSFLWDRDPDYGYTF.

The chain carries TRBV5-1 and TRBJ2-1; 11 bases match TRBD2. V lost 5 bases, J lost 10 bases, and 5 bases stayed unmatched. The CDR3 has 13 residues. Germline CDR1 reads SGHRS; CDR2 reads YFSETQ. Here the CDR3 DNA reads TGCGCCAGCAGGACTAGCGGGGTCGGGGAGCAGTTCTTC. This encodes CASRTSGVGEQFF. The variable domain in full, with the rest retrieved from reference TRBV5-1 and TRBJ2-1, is KAGVTQTPRYLIKTRGQQVTLSCSPISGHRSVSWYQQTPGQGLQFLFEYFSETQRNKGNFPGRFSGRQFSNSRSEMNVSTLELGDSALYLCASRTSGVGEQFFGPGTRLTVL.

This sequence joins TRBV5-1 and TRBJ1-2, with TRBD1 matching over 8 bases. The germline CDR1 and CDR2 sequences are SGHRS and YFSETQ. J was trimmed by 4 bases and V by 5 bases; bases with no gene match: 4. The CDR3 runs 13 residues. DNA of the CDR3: TGCGCCAGCAGACGGACAGGGTCCTATGGCTACACCTTC. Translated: CASRRTGSYGYTF.

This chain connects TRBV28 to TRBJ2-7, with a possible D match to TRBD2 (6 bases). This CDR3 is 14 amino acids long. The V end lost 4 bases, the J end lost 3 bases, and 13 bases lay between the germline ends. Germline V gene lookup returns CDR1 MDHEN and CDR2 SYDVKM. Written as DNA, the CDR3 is TGTGCCAGCAGTTCCCCGGGACTTTTCTACGAGCAGTACTTC. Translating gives CASSSPGLFYEQYF.

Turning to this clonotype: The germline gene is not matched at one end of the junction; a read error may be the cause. The CDR3 protein is CASSQNRENYGCTF. The DNA of the CDR3 is TGTGCCAGCAGCCAGAACAGGGAAAACTATGGCTGCACCTTC. This chain uses TRBV7-9 with TRBJ1-2; TRBD1 might be the D (6 bases). This CDR3 is 14 amino acids long. Looked up from germline, CDR1 is SEHNR and CDR2 is FQNEAQ (reference sequence).

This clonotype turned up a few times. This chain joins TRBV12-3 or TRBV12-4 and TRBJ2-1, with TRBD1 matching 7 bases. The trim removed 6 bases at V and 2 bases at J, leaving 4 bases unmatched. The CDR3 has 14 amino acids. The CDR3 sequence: CASRAGTAYNEQFF. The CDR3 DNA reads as TGTGCCAGCAGGGCCGGGACAGCCTACAATGAGCAGTTCTTC.

The DNA for the CDR3 is TGTGCCAGCAGTTACGGGGACCCTGGGTCACCCCTCCACTTT. The encoded protein is CASSYGDPGSPLHF. The chain uses TRBV6-5 and TRBJ1-6, with D perhaps TRBD1 (5 bases). Germline V lookup: CDR1 MNHEY, CDR2 SVGAGI. The CDR3 covers 14 residues. V gave up 2 bases and J gave up 10 bases, with 12 bases separating them.